These 26 T cell receptor beta chains originate from one sample sequenced in a study of regulatory and conventional T cells in RAG deficiency. Blood CD4+ CD25-low CD127-high conventional T cells supplied the genomic DNA template. The table came from immunoSEQ multiplex PCR; TCRdb's copy has only in-frame clones and leaves some out. The sample comprises roughly 32,000 clones, 95% to 96% of which are singletons, and 0.35% to 0.4% rests with the top ten. A further study also used this sample, focusing on regulatory T cells. That work contributes: Primers: 52 TRBV forward and 13 TRBJ reverse.

The sequenced material came from CD25- CD4+ T cells sorted from blood. All receptors derive from a human donor in good health.

The chain joins TRBV7-2 to TRBJ2-7, with 10 bases that match TRBD1. J gave up 2 bases and V 4 bases, and 5 bases lay outside the gene matches. This CDR3 is built from 15 residues. Germline V gives CDR1 SGHTA, CDR2 FQGNSA. Here the CDR3 DNA reads TGTGCCAGCAGCTGGGGACAGGGGAGTACCTACGAGCAGTACTTC. Amino acids: CASSWGQGSTYEQYF.

This chain links TRBV25-1 with TRBJ2-3; 11 bases are a match to TRBD2. Germline lookup yields CDR1 MGHDK and CDR2 SYGVNS. The CDR3 is 14 amino acids. V was pared by 5 bases and J by 3 bases, with 1 base of the junction left unmatched. The CDR3 loop reads CASSLAGGTDTQYF. The CDR3 DNA follows: TGTGCCAGCAGTCTAGCGGGAGGAACAGATACGCAGTATTTT. Full variable domain (remainder filled in from reference TRBV25-1 and TRBJ2-3): EADIYQTPRYLVIGTGKKITLECSQTMGHDKMYWYQQDPGMELHLIHYSYGVNSTEKGDLSSESTVSRIRTEHFPLTLESARPSHTSQYLCASSLAGGTDTQYFGPGTRLTVL.

The chain uses TRBV10-1 and TRBJ2-3; 9 bases agree with TRBD1. Germline CDR1 WNHNN, CDR2 SYGVQD (reference sequence). V lost 1 base to trimming and J lost 1 base; unmatched junction nucleotides: 3. The CDR3 extends over 16 amino acids. CDR3 DNA sequence: TGCGCCAGCAGTGAGTTCGGGGACAGGGGCACAGATACGCAGTATTTT. Its translation: CASSEFGDRGTDTQYF.

V is TRBV9 and J is TRBJ2-1; possibly TRBD2 for D (6 bases). Germline V gene data show CDR1 as SGDLS and CDR2 as YYNGEE. Trimming left V 5 bases short and J 12 bases short, with 12 bases between. The CDR3 length is 11 residues. In DNA, the CDR3 is TGTGCCAGCAGAGGAAGCGGGTCGCAGTTCTTC. Protein sequence: CASRGSGSQFF.

The V and J genes are TRBV6-4 and TRBJ2-1; 14 positions agree with TRBD2. The V segment lost 0 bases and the J segment 2 bases; nucleotides outside the gene matches: 3. CDR1 and CDR2 (germline): MRHNA, SNTAGT. The CDR3 loop spans 18 amino acids. The CDR3 is CASSDSGLAGGPYNEQFF. The CDR3 region has the DNA TGTGCCAGCAGTGACTCCGGACTAGCGGGGGGACCCTACAATGAGCAGTTCTTC.

This clone is a singleton in its sample. The V and J genes are TRBV30 and TRBJ1-4; D is perhaps TRBD1 (5 bases). V lost 2 bases and J lost 8, with 12 bases in between. The germline V gene encodes CDR1 GTSNPN and CDR2 SVGIG (reference sequence). The CDR3 is 13 residues long. CDR3: CAWSYPGREKLFF. The CDR3 DNA reads as TGTGCCTGGAGTTACCCAGGGAGGGAAAAACTGTTTTTT.

CDR3 in DNA: TGCGCCAGCAGCTCAAGGACAGGGGGGATAACTGAAGCTTTCTTT. This translates into CASSSRTGGITEAFF. The chain links TRBV5-1 to TRBJ1-1; 10 bases align to TRBD1. Germline trimming cut 3 bases from V and 5 bases from J; bases unmatched to any gene: 7. Germline V CDR1 and CDR2: SGHRS, YFSETQ. The CDR3 runs to 15 residues.

The rearrangement uses TRBV5-1 and TRBJ2-1; 8 nucleotides match TRBD2. V was clipped by 1 base and J by 14 bases; unmatched bases: 14. The germline gives CDR1 SGHRS, CDR2 YFSETQ. This CDR3 spans 15 amino acids. This CDR3 is CASSLLSGGTLSEFF. The CDR3 DNA sequence: TGCGCCAGCAGCTTGCTGAGCGGGGGCACACTTTCGGAGTTCTTC.

The chain is built from TRBV4-1 and TRBJ1-2; 12 bases line up with TRBD1. V gave up 4 bases and J gave up 4 bases; unmatched junction bases: 4. Germline-derived CDR1 and CDR2 are MGHRA and YSYEKL. This CDR3 contains 15 residues. CDR3 nucleotide sequence: TGCGCCAGCAGCCGGGACAGGGGGCCTGCCTATGGCTACACCTTC. Encoded protein: CASSRDRGPAYGYTF.

This chain uses TRBV7-2 with TRBJ2-5, with 7 bases matching TRBD2. Germline values: CDR1 SGHTA, CDR2 FQGNSA. CDR3 size: 14 residues. Trimming cost V 4 bases and J 4 bases; bases outside gene matches: 6. The CDR3 DNA reads as TGTGCCAGCAGCTGGACTGGCGGGGGAGAGACCCAGTACTTC. This codes for CASSWTGGGETQYF.

The J gene is TRBJ1-1, the V gene TRBV19; 8 nucleotides line up with TRBD1. The CDR3 covers 14 residues. Germline loops: CDR1 LNHDA, CDR2 SQIVND (reference sequence). V shed 5 bases, J shed 3 bases, and the junction held 5 bases outside the gene matches. For the CDR3, the DNA is TGTGCCAGTAGTGCCCAACAGGGGGACACTGAAGCTTTCTTT. Translating gives CASSAQQGDTEAFF.

The V call is TRBV11-2, the J call TRBJ2-7, with 15 bases aligning to TRBD2. The CDR3 has 18 residues. Germline lookup yields CDR1 SGHAT and CDR2 FQNNGV. V was pared by 5 bases and J by 1 base, with 9 bases of the junction left unmatched. CDR3: CASSPQTGTSGRSYEQYF. The CDR3 region has the DNA TGTGCCAGCAGCCCCCAGACCGGGACTAGCGGGAGGTCCTACGAGCAGTACTTC.

This chain links TRBV2 with TRBJ2-3; possibly TRBD1 for D (6 bases). In germline, CDR1 is SNHLY, CDR2 FYNNEI. Deletions cut 7 bases from V and 4 bases from J, with 15 bases between. The CDR3 is made up of 14 amino acids. CDR3 sequence reads: CASTRDNWSDTQYF. The DNA of the CDR3 is TGTGCCAGCACCCGGGACAATTGGTCAGATACGCAGTATTTT. The full variable domain, in which reference TRBV2 and TRBJ2-3 provide the parts outside the CDR3, is EPEVTQTPSHQVTQMGQEVILRCVPISNHLYFYWYRQILGQKVEFLVSFYNNEISEKSEIFDDQFSVERPDGSNFTLKIRSTKLEDSAMYFCASTRDNWSDTQYFGPGTRLTVL.

The genes are TRBV7-2 and TRBJ2-5; 9 nucleotides align to TRBD1. Trimming removed 8 bases from V and 6 bases from J; junction bases left unmatched: 10. The CDR3 is 14 residues long. Germline lookup yields CDR1 SGHTA and CDR2 FQGNSA. Written as DNA, the CDR3 is TGTGCCAGCGGGGGACAGGGTGGGTTGCAGACCCAGTACTTC. Encoded protein: CASGGQGGLQTQYF.

The rearrangement links TRBV9 to TRBJ2-1; the D gene is possibly TRBD2 (6 bases). Trimming cost V 0 bases and J 6 bases, with 13 bases left between them. Germline V gene lookup returns CDR1 SGDLS and CDR2 YYNGEE. This CDR3 region has 15 residues. In nucleotides, the CDR3 is TGTGCCAGCAGCGTAGTCGGGGGTAGCGGCAATGAGCAGTTCTTC. This translates into CASSVVGGSGNEQFF.

The chain couples TRBV5-8 to TRBJ1-6; D remains unclear. In germline, CDR1 is SGHTS, CDR2 YDEGEE. V lost 0 bases to trimming and J lost 0 bases, with 7 bases between them. CDR3 length equals 16 residues. CDR3 DNA: TGTGCCAGCAGCTTGGCCGGGAGCTCCTATAATTCACCCCTCCACTTT. Translation: CASSLAGSSYNSPLHF.

CDR3 residues: CATSRSRGSLNSPLHF. CDR3 DNA sequence: TGTGCCACCAGCAGATCACGAGGCAGTCTAAATTCACCCCTCCACTTT. The chain employs TRBV15 and TRBJ1-6, with unresolved D. This CDR3 is built from 16 residues. Germline loops: CDR1 LNHNV, CDR2 YYDKDF (reference sequence). Between the trimmed V and J ends, which lost 2 bases and 7 bases, there was a span of 15 bases.

V usage is TRBV6-5 and J usage is TRBJ1-1, with TRBD1 as a possible D gene (5 bases). The germline V and J ends were trimmed by 4 bases and 0 bases, with 6 bases remaining between them. This CDR3 spans 13 amino acids. Germline V lookup: CDR1 MNHEY, CDR2 SVGAGI. The CDR3 region is CASSSGMNTEAFF. The CDR3 nucleotides read TGTGCCAGCAGTTCAGGGATGAACACTGAAGCTTTCTTT.

The rearrangement links TRBV6-1 to TRBJ1-4; D is perhaps TRBD1 (5 bases). V lost 2 bases, J lost 3 bases, and 13 bases lay in between. Germline assignment: CDR1 MNHNS and CDR2 SASEGT. The CDR3 has 16 residues. The CDR3 region is CASSEPRRVSNEKLFF. The CDR3 nucleotides are TGTGCCAGCAGTGAACCCCGCAGGGTTTCTAATGAAAAACTGTTTTTT.

This sequence joins TRBV2 and TRBJ1-3; D is unresolved. Germline CDR1 is SNHLY and CDR2 is FYNNEI. The CDR3 is made up of 12 amino acids. Trimming took off 8 bases at V and 4 bases at J, with 9 bases between the two ends. The CDR3 coding sequence is TGTGCCAGCCGAAGCGTAGGAAACACCATATATTTT. It yields the protein CASRSVGNTIYF.

This chain uses TRBV10-2 with TRBJ1-1; the match to TRBD1 covers 8 bases. The germline gives CDR1 WSHSY, CDR2 SAAADI. This CDR3 comprises 17 residues. J gave up 4 bases and V 2 bases, and 12 bases lay outside the gene matches. CDR3 DNA: TGCGCCAGCAGTGAGAAAATGGACAGGGCCAAGCCCACTGAAGCTTTCTTT. This gives the protein CASSEKMDRAKPTEAFF.

The chain uses TRBV19 and TRBJ2-3, with a tentative D call TRBD2 (6 bases). The V gene's germline CDR1 is LNHDA and CDR2 SQIVND (reference sequence). This CDR3 comprises 15 residues. The V and J ends lost 3 bases and 4 bases respectively, with 14 bases between them. CDR3 loop: CASSMRDVRADTQYF. CDR3 DNA: TGTGCCAGTAGTATGCGGGATGTCAGGGCAGATACGCAGTATTTT.

The rearrangement links TRBV2 to TRBJ2-1, with D perhaps matching TRBD1 (6 bases). V was cut by 5 bases and J by 6 bases, with 17 bases left in between. The CDR3 is made up of 15 amino acids. Germline CDR1 and CDR2: SNHLY and FYNNEI. The CDR3 reads CASSTNRVWGNEQFF. DNA of the CDR3: TGTGCCAGCAGTACCAACAGGGTCTGGGGCAATGAGCAGTTCTTC.

The chain has TRBV7-6 and TRBJ2-3; D perhaps matches TRBD2 (5 bases). CDR1 and CDR2 from the germline V gene are SGHVS and FNYEAQ. V lost 0 bases and J lost 0, with 16 bases in between. The CDR3 totals 18 residues. For the CDR3, the DNA is TGTGCCAGCAGCTTAGCGCTCATTCAAGGCGGGAGCACAGATACGCAGTATTTT. The encoded protein is CASSLALIQGGSTDTQYF.

The V and J genes are TRBV2 and TRBJ1-4; 9 positions agree with TRBD1. Germline lookup yields CDR1 SNHLY and CDR2 FYNNEI. This CDR3 is built from 15 residues. The ends lost 5 bases at V and 7 bases at J; junction bases unmatched: 8. The CDR3 region has the DNA TGTGCCAGCAGTCTAAGACAGGGGGACAGTGAAAAACTGTTTTTT. Translating it yields CASSLRQGDSEKLFF. The full variable domain, completed using reference TRBV2 and TRBJ1-4, is EPEVTQTPSHQVTQMGQEVILRCVPISNHLYFYWYRQILGQKVEFLVSFYNNEISEKSEIFDDQFSVERPDGSNFTLKIRSTKLEDSAMYFCASSLRQGDSEKLFFGSGTQLSVL.

The chain carries TRBV9 and TRBJ1-4; 7 bases align to TRBD1. Trimming took 1 base from V and 4 from J; bases not matched to a gene: 10. The CDR3 sequence is 17 residues long. The germline V gene encodes CDR1 SGDLS and CDR2 YYNGEE. The CDR3 spells CASSVKPDRVGNEKLFF. In DNA, the CDR3 is TGTGCCAGCAGCGTAAAACCCGACAGGGTGGGTAATGAAAAACTGTTTTTT.